The clone carrying this T cell receptor beta chain was seen ten or more times. The target antigen is unknown. Germline V CDR1 and CDR2: GTSNPN, SVGIG (reference sequence). Deletions cut 4 bases from V and 1 base from J, with 13 bases between. CDR3 length: 15 amino acids. Construction of the TCR beta libraries employed iRepertoire HTBI primers in conjunction with Arm-PCR of CDR3 regions. TCRdb passed the multiplex PCR reads through MiXCR, listing each CDR3 protein once. The sample lists 300,000 to 400,000 distinct CDR3 sequences; about 20% were seen once. Time point here: persistent/refractory GD, antithyroid drugs over 5 years with positive TRAb. Extracted RNA from PBMCs served as the source of the TCR library. This sample stems from a study of regulatory T cells in long-lasting Graves disease. Findings of the study overall: There were preferences for TRBV28, TRBJ1-2 and TRBJ2-5 in persistent disease.

This TCR came from a female donor with Graves disease. The starting material was peripheral blood mononuclear cells (PBMCs), obtained when the disease was refractory, from a patient treated with antithyroid drugs. This chain links TRBV30 with TRBJ2-2, with a possible D match to TRBD1 (6 bases). The CDR3 region is CAWNWDTLNTGELFF. The CDR3 DNA is TGTGCCTGGAACTGGGACACTCTGAACACCGGGGAGCTGTTTTTT. The variable domain in full, with the rest retrieved from reference TRBV30 and TRBJ2-2, is SQTIHQWPATLVQPVGSPLSLECTVEGTSNPNLYWYRQAAGRGLQLLFYSVGIGQISSEVPQNLSASRPQDRQFILSSKKLLLSDSGFYLCAWNWDTLNTGELFFGEGSRLTVL.